The rows below give T cell receptor beta chains drawn from one sample of a study of patients and donors after allogeneic stem cell transplantation. TCRdb itself ran the RT-PCR reads through MiXCR, one entry per CDR3 protein. The data hold approximately 140,000 distinct CDR3 sequences, with approximately 40% observed a single time. Sequenced material: blood, either unsorted or a sorted T cell fraction (not recorded which). These receptors were taken from a human donor who was either an allogeneic HSCT recipient or a stem cell or donor lymphocyte infusion donor (not recorded which). It is not recorded whose cells these are; they may come from a transplant donor. Both conserved end residues are part of each CDR3. D genes are given only for firm matches. Size values are once, few and many counts, or a class for expanded clones, and some rows have none.

.	TRBV19	TRBJ1-5	.	CASSWGVKRQPQHF	TGTGCCAGTAGCTGGGGGGTAAAACGTCAGCCCCAGCATTTT
once	TRBV13	TRBJ1-2	.	CASSLAYHGSGYGYTF	TGTGCCAGCAGCTTAGCTTACCACGGGAGCGGCTATGGCTACACCTTC
.	TRBV29-1	TRBJ2-1	TRBD2	CSVEDERGLAGNEQFF	TGCAGCGTTGAGGATGAAAGGGGACTAGCGGGGAATGAGCAGTTCTTC
.	TRBV5-1	TRBJ1-1	TRBD1	CASSLVGTVNTEAFF	TGCGCCAGCAGCTTGGTGGGGACAGTGAACACTGAAGCTTTCTTT
.	TRBV12-3/TRBV12-4	TRBJ2-4	.	CASTAGTVAKNIQYF	TGTGCCAGCACCGCCGGGACCGTCGCCAAAAACATTCAGTACTTC
few	TRBV18	TRBJ1-2	TRBD1	CASSPGTDYGYTF	TGTGCCAGCTCACCCGGGACAGACTATGGCTACACCTTC
.	TRBV30	TRBJ2-4	.	CAWIATNIQYF	TGTGCCTGGATAGCTACGAACATTCAGTACTTC
.	TRBV27	TRBJ2-7	TRBD1	CASSLAQGMRYEQYF	TGTGCCAGCAGTTTAGCACAGGGGATGCGGTACGAGCAGTACTTC
once	TRBV4-2	TRBJ1-3	.	CASSQAFGRYSGNTIYF	TGTGCCAGCAGCCAAGCGTTCGGGCGGTACTCTGGAAACACCATATATTTT
many	TRBV6-6	TRBJ2-7	TRBD1	CASSGRQGTSFEQYF	TGTGCCAGCAGTGGCCGACAGGGAACCTCCTTCGAGCAGTACTTC
.	TRBV4-2	TRBJ1-2	.	CASSQAPIPGTLGYTF	TGTGCCAGCAGCCAAGCCCCTATCCCCGGGACATTAGGCTACACCTTC
many	TRBV12-3/TRBV12-4	TRBJ1-5	.	CASSLTGRDQPQHF	TGTGCCAGCAGTTTAACAGGGCGGGATCAGCCCCAGCATTTT
.	TRBV5-1	TRBJ1-2	.	CASSLTRPRGGYTF	TGCGCCAGCAGCTTAACCAGGCCCCGTGGAGGCTACACCTTC
few	TRBV6-5	TRBJ2-5	TRBD2	CASSSLNSGGKTQYF	TGTGCCAGCAGTTCCCTGAATAGCGGGGGAAAGACCCAGTACTTC
.	TRBV27	TRBJ1-2	TRBD1	CASSLSGTGGGYGYTF	TGTGCCAGCAGTTTATCGGGGACAGGGGGAGGCTATGGCTACACCTTC
.	TRBV7-8	TRBJ2-3	.	CASSFLRDGSTDTQYF	TGTGCCAGCAGCTTCCTCCGGGACGGGAGCACAGATACGCAGTATTTT
once	TRBV12-3/TRBV12-4	TRBJ1-6	TRBD1	CASSFFGWLGQVQPMDSPLHF	TGTGCCAGCAGTTTCTTTGGATGGCTAGGACAGGTCCAACCGATGGATTCACCCCTCCACTTT
few	TRBV5-6	TRBJ1-6	.	CASSSPGQISSYNSPLHF	TGTGCCAGCAGCTCCCCGGGACAAATCAGCTCCTATAATTCACCCCTCCACTTT
few	TRBV20-1	TRBJ1-1	TRBD1	CSAEGARTEAFF	TGCAGTGCTGAGGGGGCTCGGACTGAAGCTTTCTTT
.	TRBV20-1	TRBJ2-7	.	CSANHQEALYEQYF	TGCAGTGCCAACCACCAGGAGGCCCTCTACGAGCAGTACTTC
.	TRBV4-3	TRBJ1-3	TRBD1	CASSQETGGSGNTIYF	TGCGCCAGCAGCCAAGAGACAGGGGGCTCCGGAAACACCATATATTTT
.	TRBV6-5	TRBJ2-1	.	CASSYGDQRGNEQFF	TGTGCCAGCAGTTACGGGGACCAAAGGGGGAATGAGCAGTTCTTC
.	TRBV12-3/TRBV12-4	TRBJ2-2	TRBD1	CASSFGTGNTGELFF	TGTGCCAGCAGTTTTGGGACAGGGAACACCGGGGAGCTGTTTTTT
.	TRBV20-1	TRBJ2-7	TRBD1	CSASSGTGVHEQYF	TGCAGTGCTTCCTCCGGGACAGGGGTCCACGAGCAGTACTTC
.	TRBV7-9	TRBJ2-2	TRBD1	CASTQQGAIGELFF	TGTGCCAGCACCCAGCAGGGGGCAATCGGGGAGCTGTTTTTT